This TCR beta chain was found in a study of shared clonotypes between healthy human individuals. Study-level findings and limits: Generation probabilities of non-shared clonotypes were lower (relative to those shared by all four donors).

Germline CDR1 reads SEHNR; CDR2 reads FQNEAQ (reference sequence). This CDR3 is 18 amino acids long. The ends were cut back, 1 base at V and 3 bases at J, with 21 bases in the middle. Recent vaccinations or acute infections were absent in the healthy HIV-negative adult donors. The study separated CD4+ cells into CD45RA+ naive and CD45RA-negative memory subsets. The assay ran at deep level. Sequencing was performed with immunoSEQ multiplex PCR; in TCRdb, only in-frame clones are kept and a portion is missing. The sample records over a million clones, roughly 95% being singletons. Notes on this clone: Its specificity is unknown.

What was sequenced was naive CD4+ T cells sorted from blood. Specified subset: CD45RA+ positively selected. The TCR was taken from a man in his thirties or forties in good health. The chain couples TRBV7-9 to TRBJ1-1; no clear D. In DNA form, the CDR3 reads TGTGCCAGCAGCTTAGGTCCCCCCCGCCTTGCAGTTTACACTGAAGCTTTCTTT. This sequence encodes CASSLGPPRLAVYTEAFF.